These 17 T cell receptor beta chains came from one sample sequenced in a study of pediatric ulcerative colitis. TCRdb's table, derived via immunoSEQ multiplex PCR, lists solely in-frame clones and lacks some. Among about 64,000 clones listed, 86% were seen once. Sequenced: blood. The receptor source for this set is a boy between 10 and 17 years old with severe ulcerative colitis.

CDR3 coding DNA: TGTGCCAGCAGTCGGGAGGACCGAAGCTCTGGGGCCAACGTCCTGACTTTC. This gives the protein CASSREDRSSGANVLTF. This sequence joins TRBV7-6 and TRBJ2-6; 7 nucleotides match TRBD2. The CDR3 loop spans 17 amino acids. The germline gives CDR1 SGHVS, CDR2 FNYEAQ. The trim removed 6 bases at V and 0 bases at J, leaving 8 bases unmatched. The full variable domain, with the rest looked up from reference TRBV7-6 and TRBJ2-6, is GAGVSQSPRYKVTKRGQDVALRCDPISGHVSLYWYRQALGQGPEFLTYFNYEAQQDKSGLPNDRFSAERPEGSISTLTIQRTEQRDSAMYRCASSREDRSSGANVLTFGAGSRLTVL.

This clone occurred once. This chain connects TRBV7-9 to TRBJ2-2; no definite D call. V gave up 8 bases and J gave up 6 bases, with 10 bases separating them. Germline assignment: CDR1 SEHNR and CDR2 FQNEAQ (reference sequence). This CDR3 region has 12 residues. The CDR3 DNA reads as TGTGCCAGCCAAGGAGAGGCCGGGGAGCTGTTTTTT. Residues: CASQGEAGELFF.

The rearrangement joins TRBV25-1 to TRBJ2-7, with D possibly being TRBD2 (6 bases). The germline gives CDR1 MGHDK, CDR2 SYGVNS. V lost 8 bases to trimming and J lost 0 bases, with 14 bases between them. This CDR3 has 14 residues. The CDR3 spells CASSDGGPSYEQYF. CDR3 sequence (DNA): TGTGCCAGCTCCGACGGAGGGCCCTCCTACGAGCAGTACTTC.

The rearrangement links TRBV18 to TRBJ2-7; D remains unclear. Trimming took off 6 bases at V and 2 bases at J, with 17 bases between the two ends. This CDR3 comprises 15 residues. CDR1 is KGHSH and CDR2 is LQKENI in the germline V gene. CDR3 sequence reads: CASSPYITDPYEQYF. The CDR3 DNA follows: TGTGCCAGCTCCCCTTACATTACCGACCCCTACGAGCAGTACTTC.

J is TRBJ2-1 and V is TRBV19; D ambiguous. The CDR3 has 15 amino acids. Trimming removed 3 bases at V and 0 bases at J, with 9 bases between. Germline lookup yields CDR1 LNHDA and CDR2 SQIVND (reference sequence). Here the CDR3 DNA reads TGTGCCAGTAGTATTACCGAAAGCTCCTACAATGAGCAGTTCTTC. This codes for CASSITESSYNEQFF.

CDR3 amino acids: CASSGAGNYEQYF. The CDR3 coding sequence is TGTGCCAGCAGTGGGGCGGGAAACTACGAGCAGTACTTC. The rearrangement joins TRBV2 to TRBJ2-7, with D maybe TRBD2 (6 bases). The germline CDR1 and CDR2 sequences are SNHLY and FYNNEI. Trimming shortened V by 4 bases and J by 3 bases, and 10 bases separated the two germline ends. The CDR3 runs 13 residues. The whole variable domain, filled in from reference TRBV2 and TRBJ2-7, reads EPEVTQTPSHQVTQMGQEVILRCVPISNHLYFYWYRQILGQKVEFLVSFYNNEISEKSEIFDDQFSVERPDGSNFTLKIRSTKLEDSAMYFCASSGAGNYEQYFGPGTRLTVT.

This chain connects TRBV5-6 to TRBJ2-1, with D hard to call. This CDR3 spans 13 amino acids. V was cut by 4 bases and J by 7 bases, with 12 bases left in between. In germline, CDR1 is SGHDT, CDR2 YYEEEE. CDR3 region: CASSPRVQNEQFF. In DNA form, the CDR3 reads TGTGCCAGCAGCCCTCGAGTTCAGAATGAGCAGTTCTTC. Drawing the rest from reference TRBV5-6 and TRBJ2-1, the complete variable domain is DAGVTQSPTHLIKTRGQQVTLRCSPKSGHDTVSWYQQALGQGPQFIFQYYEEEERQRGNFPDRFSGHQFPNYSSELNVNALLLGDSALYLCASSPRVQNEQFFGPGTRLTVL.

The chain carries TRBV18 and TRBJ1-2; the match to TRBD1 covers 9 bases. CDR3 length: 16 residues. CDR1 is KGHSH and CDR2 is LQKENI in the germline V gene. Unmatched junction bases numbered 12, after V lost 3 bases and J lost 7 bases. CDR3 nucleotide sequence: TGTGCCAGCTCACCGTCCTTGACAGGGGGGGAGTCTGGCTACACCTTC. Residues: CASSPSLTGGESGYTF.

V gene TRBV19 combines with J gene TRBJ2-1; 11 bases map to TRBD2. The germline CDR1 and CDR2 sequences are LNHDA and SQIVND (reference sequence). CDR3 length equals 16 residues. V gave up 5 bases and J gave up 8 bases; unmatched junction bases: 11. This CDR3 is CASSETSGRGRYEQFF. CDR3 in DNA: TGTGCCAGTAGTGAAACTAGCGGGAGAGGTCGGTATGAGCAGTTCTTC.

V and J are TRBV12-5 and TRBJ1-1; D is unresolved. V lost 6 bases and J 4 bases, leaving 6 bases between the germline ends. This CDR3 has 11 amino acids. Germline lookup yields CDR1 LGHNT and CDR2 FRNRAP. The CDR3 loop is CASGPPTEAFF. The DNA for the CDR3 is TGTGCTAGTGGCCCCCCCACTGAAGCTTTCTTT.

The table lists this clone with a count of one. The rearrangement links TRBV11-2 to TRBJ2-7; D is tentatively TRBD1 or TRBD2 (6 bases each). CDR3 length: 17 amino acids. V shed 0 bases and J shed 2 bases, with 17 bases lying between them. Germline-derived CDR1 and CDR2 are SGHAT and FQNNGV. The DNA for the CDR3 is TGTGCCAGCAGCTTAGATCTTAGGGGGGTGGGAGCCTACGAGCAGTACTTC. It encodes CASSLDLRGVGAYEQYF.

This clone was seen a single time. The chain recombines TRBV30 with TRBJ2-3; 7 bases line up with TRBD2. Germline lookup yields CDR1 GTSNPN and CDR2 SVGIG (reference sequence). V dropped 0 bases and J dropped 4; count of bases not matched to a gene: 7. The CDR3 length is 15 residues. The CDR3 reads CAWSVGSSGADTQYF. The CDR3 DNA reads TGTGCCTGGAGTGTGGGGTCTAGCGGAGCAGATACGCAGTATTTT.

This chain links TRBV27 with TRBJ2-1, with 9 bases that match TRBD2. Germline assignment: CDR1 MNHEY and CDR2 SMNVEV (reference sequence). The J segment lost 6 bases and the V segment lost 5 bases, leaving 11 bases of the junction unmatched. This CDR3 is built from 16 residues. CDR3: CASSPYSGSLANEQFF. CDR3 nucleotide sequence: TGTGCCAGCAGTCCCTATAGCGGGAGCTTGGCCAATGAGCAGTTCTTC.

The CDR3 nucleotides are TGTGCCTGGAAGGGGGTCGGCTACACCTTC. Its translation: CAWKGVGYTF. The chain is built from TRBV30 and TRBJ1-2, with D perhaps TRBD1 (6 bases). This CDR3 region has 10 residues. V dropped 4 bases and J dropped 8 bases, with 8 bases sitting between them. The germline V gene has CDR1 GTSNPN and CDR2 SVGIG (reference sequence). The full variable domain, its missing parts supplied by reference TRBV30 and TRBJ1-2, is SQTIHQWPATLVQPVGSPLSLECTVEGTSNPNLYWYRQAAGRGLQLLFYSVGIGQISSEVPQNLSASRPQDRQFILSSKKLLLSDSGFYLCAWKGVGYTFGSGTRLTVV.

The chain links TRBV30 to TRBJ1-1; D is undetermined. Deletions cut 2 bases from V and 1 base from J, with 11 bases between. Germline-derived CDR1 and CDR2 are GTSNPN and SVGIG (reference sequence). The CDR3 is made up of 14 amino acids. CDR3 coding DNA: TGTGCCTGGAGTCCTGGGATTCGGAACACTGAAGCTTTCTTT. Protein: CAWSPGIRNTEAFF.

The V gene is TRBV30, the J gene TRBJ2-1; D gene ambiguous. Trimming shortened V by 0 bases and J by 5 bases, and 5 bases separated the two germline ends. The CDR3 totals 12 residues. The germline CDR1 and CDR2 sequences are GTSNPN and SVGIG (reference sequence). CDR3 nucleotides: TGTGCCTGGAGTGTTGACGACAATGAGCAGTTCTTC. This sequence encodes CAWSVDDNEQFF.

This clone was detected only a few times. The chain has TRBV11-3 and TRBJ2-1; D is unclear. The length of the CDR3 is 13 residues. The V and J ends lost 5 bases and 9 bases respectively, with 14 bases between them. The germline gives CDR1 SGHNT, CDR2 YENEEA. CDR3 residues: CASSAGRAGEQFF. The CDR3 coding sequence is TGTGCCAGCAGCGCAGGTAGGGCCGGTGAGCAGTTCTTC.